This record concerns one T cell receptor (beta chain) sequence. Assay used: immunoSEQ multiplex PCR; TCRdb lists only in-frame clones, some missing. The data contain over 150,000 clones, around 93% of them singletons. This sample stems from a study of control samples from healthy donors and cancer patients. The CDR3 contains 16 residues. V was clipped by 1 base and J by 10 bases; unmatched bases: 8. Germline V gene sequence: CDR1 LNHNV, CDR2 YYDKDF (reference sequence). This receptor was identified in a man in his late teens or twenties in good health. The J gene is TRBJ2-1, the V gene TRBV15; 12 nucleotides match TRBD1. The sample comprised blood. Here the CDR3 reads CATSRVGGQGAKEQFF. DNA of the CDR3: TGTGCCACCAGCAGAGTTGGGGGACAGGGGGCTAAAGAGCAGTTCTTC. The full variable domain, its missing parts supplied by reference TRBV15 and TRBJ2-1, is DAMVIQNPRYQVTQFGKPVTLSCSQTLNHNVMYWYQQKSSQAPKLLFHYYDKDFNNEADTPDNFQSRRPNTSFCFLDIRSPGLGDTAMYLCATSRVGGQGAKEQFFGPGTRLTVL.